This TCR beta chain was captured in a study of read filtering for tumor transcriptome and immune sequencing (dated by TCRdb to 2020 to 2022). Concerning the study at large: Of the patients in the cohort, more than 16 were male and 14 to 15 were female, and their mean age was about 68 years, with a range of roughly 45 to 80. By revised international staging, eight or nine patients were R-ISS I, some 16 were R-ISS II and 7 were R-ISS III. After DNase treatment, whole-transcriptome libraries were prepared using the TruSeq RNA Access Library Prep Kit. Per sample, about 4.05 to 10.27 million TCR-region mapped reads were obtained with IR-seq, compared with only roughly 85 to 1,300 with RNA-seq. TCR repertoires obtained by targeted immune repertoire sequencing and by bulk whole-transcriptome sequencing performed on the same bone marrow samples were compared. As a main aim, a read-filtering strategy for immune repertoire data was addressed, with the specific question being whether clonotypes supported by a single read should be removed.

From its cysteine to its phenylalanine, the CDR3 spans 11 amino acids. Only the CDR3 portion is preserved as DNA: 33 bases, with reading frame beginning at the first base. Trimming at the junction amounts to 3 bases on V and 10 bases on J, and the germline ends lie 9 bases apart. CDR1 and CDR2 are drawn from the germline V gene: MDHEN, SYDVKM. This clonotype was counted at least ten times. What this receptor recognizes is not known. It has no much larger one-base neighbor in the sample; base qualities were not kept. TCR libraries were built from roughly 400 ng RNA with the Immunoverse kit, using molecular barcoded adaptors covering alpha/delta and beta/gamma chains. The same RNA used for transcriptome sequencing was used for TCR library preparation. TCR libraries were sequenced on an Illumina HiSeq 4000 with 2 x 150 cycles. In the paper's pipeline: Using MiXCR, which included quality filtering and error correction, TCR reads were aligned to human V, D, J and C references and then assembled into CDR3 clonotypes. Clonotype counts and gene usage diversity were analyzed with the tcR package in R. For inspection of raw mapping reads, RNA-seq reads were mapped by STAR aligner version 2.5.3a onto GRCh37 of the human genome. To test how sequencing depth affects detected clonotypes, IR-seq fastq files were randomly downsampled with Seqtk 1.3. TCRdb applied fastp at Q25 and MiXCR to the public reads, then kept only in-frame beta chains. Rows are unified per CDR3 protein, each entry keeping the most common DNA and genes. TCRdb, not the original authors, processed these V and J calls. The sample yields 90,000 or so distinct CDR3 sequences; approximately 21% were counted once. The top ten clonotypes cover roughly an eighth of the sample.

Every patient had bone marrow sampled at the time of active disease. Ficoll-Hypaque density gradient centrifugation was used to isolate the bone marrow mononuclear cells. Myeloma plasma cells were removed and CD138-negative cells were collected by negative selection after labeling with CD138 magnetic microbeads on a MACS separator. Flow cytometry with CD138 antibodies on an Attune NxT was used to check how pure the isolated cells were. TRIzol reagent was used to extract total RNA, and a NanoDrop spectrophotometer was used to quantify the extracted RNA. For each patient, paired RNA-seq and IR-seq were run on the CD138-negative bone marrow sample from that patient. Results and caveats for the whole study, not just this receptor: The sorted CD138-negative fraction was a mixed bone marrow immune population, not purified T cells. The correlation between IR-seq and RNA-seq shared clonotype proportions rose when single-read clonotypes were removed. Single-read clonotypes made up around 80% of clonotypes but only 3% to 4.5% of total reads in IR-seq, compared with roughly three quarters of clonotypes and 44.6% of reads in RNA-seq. Clonotypes were captured by IR-seq at much higher depth and more reliably than by RNA-seq, and smaller IR-seq throughput was sufficient for identification of most shared clonotypes.

The receptor's source is a donor over 35 with multiple myeloma. The rearrangement joined TRBV28 to TRBJ2-5, with no confident D gene call. Sequencing used a population of CD138-negative cells sorted from bone marrow. This specimen's cell subset or site label, interpreted: bone marrow mononuclear cells depleted of CD138+ plasma/myeloma cells by negative magnetic selection. CDR3 region: CASSFQSYQYF. The nucleotide sequence reads as follows: TGTGCCAGCAGTTTCCAATCTTACCAGTACTTC.